The entry that follows covers one T cell receptor beta chain sequence. A much larger clone is a single base away; this may be a read error. The investigators amplified TCR beta CDR3 regions from RNA transcripts. The HTBI primer set was used in a first-round RT-PCR of the TCR CDR3. In TCRdb, the multiplex PCR reads were re-called with MiXCR into one record per CDR3 protein. The table shows hundreds of thousands of distinct CDR3 sequences, with 16% occurring only once. Per germline, CDR1 DFQATT and CDR2 SNEGSKA (reference sequence). The CDR3 runs to 12 residues. Clinical symptoms, serum thyroxine, TRAb, thyroid ultrasound and orbital computed tomography informed diagnoses. This sample is part of a study of T cells in Graves' hyperthyroidism and ophthalmopathy. About the study: Upon initial diagnosis and before any treatment, peripheral blood was collected.

The chain carries TRBV20-1 and TRBJ1-1, with 7 bases matching TRBD1. Specimen: blood. This clonotype was sampled from a woman in her late teens or twenties with Graves' hyperthyroidism. The CDR3 is CSVGQLNTEAFF. The CDR3, as DNA: TGCAGCGTGGGACAGCTGAACACTGAAGCTTTCTTT.